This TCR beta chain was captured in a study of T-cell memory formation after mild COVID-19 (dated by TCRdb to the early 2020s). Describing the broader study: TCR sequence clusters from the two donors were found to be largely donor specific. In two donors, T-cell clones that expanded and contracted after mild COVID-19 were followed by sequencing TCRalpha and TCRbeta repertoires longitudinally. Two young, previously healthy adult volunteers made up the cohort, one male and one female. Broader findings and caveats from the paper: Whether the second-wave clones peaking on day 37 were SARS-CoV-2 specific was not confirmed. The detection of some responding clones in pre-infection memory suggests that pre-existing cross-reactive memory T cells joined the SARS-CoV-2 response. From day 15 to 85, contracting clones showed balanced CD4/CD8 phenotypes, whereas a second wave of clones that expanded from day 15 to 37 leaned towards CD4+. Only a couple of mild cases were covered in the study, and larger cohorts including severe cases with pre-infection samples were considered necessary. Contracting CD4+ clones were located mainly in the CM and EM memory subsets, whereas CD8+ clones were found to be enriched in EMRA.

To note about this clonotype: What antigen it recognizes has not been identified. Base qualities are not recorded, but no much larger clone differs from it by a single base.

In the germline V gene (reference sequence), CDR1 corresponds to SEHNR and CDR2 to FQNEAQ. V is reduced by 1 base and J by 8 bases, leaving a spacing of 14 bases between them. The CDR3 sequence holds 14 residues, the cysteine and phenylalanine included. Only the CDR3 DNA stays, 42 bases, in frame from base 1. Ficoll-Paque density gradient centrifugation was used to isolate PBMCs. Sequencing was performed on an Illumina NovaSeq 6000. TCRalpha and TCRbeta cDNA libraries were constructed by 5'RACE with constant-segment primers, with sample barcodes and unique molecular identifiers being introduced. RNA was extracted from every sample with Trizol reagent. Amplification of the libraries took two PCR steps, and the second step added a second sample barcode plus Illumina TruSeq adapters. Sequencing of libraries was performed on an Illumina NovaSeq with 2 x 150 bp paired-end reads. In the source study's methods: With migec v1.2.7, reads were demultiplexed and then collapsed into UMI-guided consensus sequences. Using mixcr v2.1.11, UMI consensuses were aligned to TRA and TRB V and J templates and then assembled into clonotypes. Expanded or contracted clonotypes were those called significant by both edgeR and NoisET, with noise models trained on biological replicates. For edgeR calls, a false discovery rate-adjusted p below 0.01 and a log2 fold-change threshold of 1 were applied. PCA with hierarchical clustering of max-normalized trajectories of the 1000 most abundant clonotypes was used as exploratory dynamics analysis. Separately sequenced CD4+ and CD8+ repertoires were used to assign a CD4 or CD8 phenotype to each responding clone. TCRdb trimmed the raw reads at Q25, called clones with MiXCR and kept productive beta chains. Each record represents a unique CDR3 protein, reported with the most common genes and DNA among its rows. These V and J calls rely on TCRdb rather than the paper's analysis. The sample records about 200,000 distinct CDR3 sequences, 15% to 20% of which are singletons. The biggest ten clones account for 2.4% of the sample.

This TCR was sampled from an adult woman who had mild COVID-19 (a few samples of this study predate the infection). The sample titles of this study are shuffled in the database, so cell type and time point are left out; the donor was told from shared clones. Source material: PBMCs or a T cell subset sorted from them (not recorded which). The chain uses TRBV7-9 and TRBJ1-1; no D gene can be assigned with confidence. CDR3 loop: CASSLGAQLPEAFF. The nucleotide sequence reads TGTGCCAGCAGCTTAGGGGCGCAGTTACCCGAAGCTTTCTTT.